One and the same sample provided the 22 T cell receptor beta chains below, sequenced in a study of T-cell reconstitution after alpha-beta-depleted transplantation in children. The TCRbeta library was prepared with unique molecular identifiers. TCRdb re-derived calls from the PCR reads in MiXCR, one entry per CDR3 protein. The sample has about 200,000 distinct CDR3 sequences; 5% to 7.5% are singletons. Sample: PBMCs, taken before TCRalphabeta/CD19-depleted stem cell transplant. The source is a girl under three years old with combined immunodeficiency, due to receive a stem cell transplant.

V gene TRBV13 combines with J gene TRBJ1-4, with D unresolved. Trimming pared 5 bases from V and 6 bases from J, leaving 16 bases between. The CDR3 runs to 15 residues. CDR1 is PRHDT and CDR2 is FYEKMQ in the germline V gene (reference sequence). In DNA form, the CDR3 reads TGTGCCAGCAGCGCCGCCTTGACCCGGGATGAAAAACTGTTTTTT. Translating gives CASSAALTRDEKLFF.

CDR3 nucleotides: TGCAGTGCTAGAGGCGCGACAGGGGGTGGGACTGAAGCTTTCTTT. Translating gives CSARGATGGGTEAFF. The rearrangement joins TRBV20-1 to TRBJ1-1, with TRBD1 matching over 9 bases. The V and J ends lost 1 base and 5 bases, in that order; junction bases with no gene match: 8. This CDR3 is built from 15 residues. Germline V lookup: CDR1 DFQATT, CDR2 SNEGSKA (reference sequence).

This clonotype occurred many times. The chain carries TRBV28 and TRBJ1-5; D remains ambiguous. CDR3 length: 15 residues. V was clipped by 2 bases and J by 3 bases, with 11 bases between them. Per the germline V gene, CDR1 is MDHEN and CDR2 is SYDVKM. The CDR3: CASSLRGRYNQPQHF. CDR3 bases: TGTGCCAGCAGTTTACGTGGCCGGTACAATCAGCCCCAGCATTTT.

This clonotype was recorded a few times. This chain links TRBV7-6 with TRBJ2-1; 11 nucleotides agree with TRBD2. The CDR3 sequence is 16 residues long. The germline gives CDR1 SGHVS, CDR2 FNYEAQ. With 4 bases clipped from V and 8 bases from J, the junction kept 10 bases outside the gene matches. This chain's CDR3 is CASSSNLAGGPDEQFF. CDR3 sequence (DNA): TGTGCCAGCAGCTCCAACTTAGCGGGGGGGCCGGATGAGCAGTTCTTC.

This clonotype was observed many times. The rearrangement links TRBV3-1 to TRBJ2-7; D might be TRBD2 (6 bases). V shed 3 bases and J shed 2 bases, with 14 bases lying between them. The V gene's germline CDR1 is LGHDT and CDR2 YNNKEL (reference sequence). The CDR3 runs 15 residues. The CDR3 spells CASSHSAGITYEQYF. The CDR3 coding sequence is TGTGCCAGCAGCCACTCTGCGGGAATAACCTACGAGCAGTACTTC.

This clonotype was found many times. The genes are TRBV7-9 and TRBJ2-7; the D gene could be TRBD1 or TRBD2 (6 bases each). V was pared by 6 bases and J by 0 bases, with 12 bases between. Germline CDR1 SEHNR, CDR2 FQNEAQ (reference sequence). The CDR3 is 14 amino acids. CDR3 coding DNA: TGTGCCAGCAGTTGGGGGGCGTTCTCCTACGAGCAGTACTTC. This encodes CASSWGAFSYEQYF.

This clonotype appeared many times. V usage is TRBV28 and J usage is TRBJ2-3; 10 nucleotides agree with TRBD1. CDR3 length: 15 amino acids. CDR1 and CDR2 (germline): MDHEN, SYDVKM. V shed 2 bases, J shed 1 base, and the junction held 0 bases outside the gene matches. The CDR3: CASSLGTGGTDTQYF. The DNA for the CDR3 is TGTGCCAGCAGTTTAGGGACAGGGGGCACAGATACGCAGTATTTT.

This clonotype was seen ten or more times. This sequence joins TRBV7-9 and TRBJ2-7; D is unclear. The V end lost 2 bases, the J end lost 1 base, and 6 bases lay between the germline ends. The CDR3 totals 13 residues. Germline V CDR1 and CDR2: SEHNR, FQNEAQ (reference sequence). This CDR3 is CASSLYISYEQYF. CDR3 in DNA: TGTGCCAGCAGCTTATACATTTCCTACGAGCAGTACTTC. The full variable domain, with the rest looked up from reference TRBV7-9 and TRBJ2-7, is DTGVSQNPRHKITKRGQNVTFRCDPISEHNRLYWYRQTLGQGPEFLTYFQNEAQLEKSRLLSDRFSAERPKGSFSTLEIQRTEQGDSAMYLCASSLYISYEQYFGPGTRLTVT.

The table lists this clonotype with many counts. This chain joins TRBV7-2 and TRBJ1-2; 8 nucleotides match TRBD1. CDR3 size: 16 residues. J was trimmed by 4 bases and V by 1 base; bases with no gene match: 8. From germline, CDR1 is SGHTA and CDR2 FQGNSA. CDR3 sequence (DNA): TGTGCCAGCAGCTTAGTCCGCAGGGGGCGCGTCTATGGCTACACCTTC. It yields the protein CASSLVRRGRVYGYTF.

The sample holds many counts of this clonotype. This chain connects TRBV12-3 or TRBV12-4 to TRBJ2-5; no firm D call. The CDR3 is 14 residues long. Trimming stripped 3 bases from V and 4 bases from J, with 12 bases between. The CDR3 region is CASSLLGSGETQYF. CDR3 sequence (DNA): TGTGCCAGCAGTTTGTTGGGTAGTGGAGAGACCCAGTACTTC.

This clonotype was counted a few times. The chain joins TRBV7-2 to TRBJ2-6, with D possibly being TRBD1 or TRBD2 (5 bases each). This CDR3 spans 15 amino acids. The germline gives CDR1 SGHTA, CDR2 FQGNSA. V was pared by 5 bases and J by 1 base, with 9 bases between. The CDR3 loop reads CASSRDASGANVLTF. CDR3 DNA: TGTGCCAGCAGCCGGGACGCTTCTGGGGCCAACGTCCTGACTTTC.

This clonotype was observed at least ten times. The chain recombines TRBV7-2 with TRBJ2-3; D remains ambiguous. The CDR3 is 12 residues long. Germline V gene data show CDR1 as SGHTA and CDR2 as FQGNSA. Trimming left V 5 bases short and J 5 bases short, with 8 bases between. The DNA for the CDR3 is TGTGCCAGCAGCCTCGACGTAGATACGCAGTATTTT. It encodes CASSLDVDTQYF.

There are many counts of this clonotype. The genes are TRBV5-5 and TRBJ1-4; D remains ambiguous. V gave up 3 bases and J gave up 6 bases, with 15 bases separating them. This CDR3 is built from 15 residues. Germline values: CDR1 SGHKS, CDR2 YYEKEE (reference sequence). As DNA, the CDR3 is TGTGCCAGCAGCTGGATAGTCGGCGGCGATGAAAAACTGTTTTTT. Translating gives CASSWIVGGDEKLFF.

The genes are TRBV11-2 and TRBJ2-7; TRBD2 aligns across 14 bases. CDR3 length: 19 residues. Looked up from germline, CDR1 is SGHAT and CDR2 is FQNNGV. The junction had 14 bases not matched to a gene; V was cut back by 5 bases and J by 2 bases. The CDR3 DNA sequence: TGTGCCAGCAGCCACCCCACGGGACTAGCGGGAGTCAATCCCTACGAGCAGTACTTC. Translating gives CASSHPTGLAGVNPYEQYF.

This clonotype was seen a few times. This chain's CDR3 is CASSLGDPFGQANYGYTF. Written as DNA, the CDR3 is TGTGCCAGCAGCTTAGGAGATCCGTTTGGACAAGCTAACTATGGCTACACCTTC. This chain links TRBV11-3 with TRBJ1-2; weak D call: TRBD1 (5 bases). In germline, CDR1 is SGHNT, CDR2 YENEEA. Trimming removed 1 base at V and 0 bases at J, with 18 bases between. This CDR3 comprises 18 residues.

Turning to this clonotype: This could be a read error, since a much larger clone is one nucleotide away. The CDR3 sequence: CVSSLVTVLSYNEQFF. The CDR3 DNA follows: TGCGTCAGCAGCTTGGTGACGGTTCTTTCCTACAATGAGCAGTTCTTC. The chain combines TRBV5-1 with TRBJ2-1; no definite D call. This CDR3 region has 16 residues. CDR1 and CDR2 from the germline V gene are SGHRS and YFSETQ.

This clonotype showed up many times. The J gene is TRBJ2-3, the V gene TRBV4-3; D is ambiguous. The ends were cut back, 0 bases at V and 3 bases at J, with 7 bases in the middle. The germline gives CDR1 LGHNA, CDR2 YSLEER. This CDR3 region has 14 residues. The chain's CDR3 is CASSQEEETDTQYF. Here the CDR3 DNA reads TGCGCCAGCAGCCAAGAAGAGGAGACAGATACGCAGTATTTT.

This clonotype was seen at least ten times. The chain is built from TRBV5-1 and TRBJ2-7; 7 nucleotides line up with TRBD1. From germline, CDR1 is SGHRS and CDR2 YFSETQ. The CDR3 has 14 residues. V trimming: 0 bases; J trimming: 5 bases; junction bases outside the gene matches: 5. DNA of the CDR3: TGCGCCAGCAGCTTGGAACAGGGACAGAACGAGCAGTACTTC. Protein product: CASSLEQGQNEQYF.

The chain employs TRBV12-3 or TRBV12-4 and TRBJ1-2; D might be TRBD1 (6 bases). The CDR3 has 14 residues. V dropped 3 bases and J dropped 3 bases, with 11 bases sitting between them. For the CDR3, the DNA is TGTGCCAGCAGTTTTAAGCGACAGGACTATGGCTACACCTTC. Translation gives CASSFKRQDYGYTF.

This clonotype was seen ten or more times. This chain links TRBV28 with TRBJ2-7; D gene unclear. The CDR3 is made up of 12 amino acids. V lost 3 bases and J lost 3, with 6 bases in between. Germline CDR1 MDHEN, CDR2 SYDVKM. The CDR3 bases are TGTGCCAGCAGTTTCACTTACTACGAGCAGTACTTC. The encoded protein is CASSFTYYEQYF.

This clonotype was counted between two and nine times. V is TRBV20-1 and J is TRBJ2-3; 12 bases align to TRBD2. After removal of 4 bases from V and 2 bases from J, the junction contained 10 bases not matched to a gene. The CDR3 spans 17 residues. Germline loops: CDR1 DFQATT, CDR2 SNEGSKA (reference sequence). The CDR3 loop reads CSAILTSGSAPTDTQYF. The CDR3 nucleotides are TGCAGTGCTATATTGACTAGCGGGAGTGCTCCCACAGATACGCAGTATTTT.

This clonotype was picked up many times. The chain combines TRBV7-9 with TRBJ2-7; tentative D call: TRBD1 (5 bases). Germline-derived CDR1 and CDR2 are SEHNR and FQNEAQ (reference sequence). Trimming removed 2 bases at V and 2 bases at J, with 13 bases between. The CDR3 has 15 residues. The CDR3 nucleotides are TGTGCCAGCAGCTTATACCTCAGGACAACCTACGAGCAGTACTTC. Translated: CASSLYLRTTYEQYF.